This T cell receptor beta chain was captured in a study of blood T cell repertoires in COVID-19. The table came from immunoSEQ multiplex PCR; TCRdb's copy has only in-frame clones and leaves some out. Seen here are about 150,000 clones, about 89% observed once, and the top ten hold approximately 6.1%. The receptor's source is a man at least 80 years old with acute or convalescent COVID-19. The specimen sequenced was peripheral blood.

This chain's CDR3 is CASSLEGRGYEQYF. DNA for the CDR3: TGTGCCAGCAGCTTAGAGGGCAGGGGGTACGAGCAGTACTTC. This chain uses TRBV7-9 with TRBJ2-7; 7 bases match TRBD1. CDR1 and CDR2 from the germline V gene are SEHNR and FQNEAQ (reference sequence). Unmatched junction bases numbered 4, after V lost 1 base and J lost 4 bases. There are 14 residues in the CDR3.